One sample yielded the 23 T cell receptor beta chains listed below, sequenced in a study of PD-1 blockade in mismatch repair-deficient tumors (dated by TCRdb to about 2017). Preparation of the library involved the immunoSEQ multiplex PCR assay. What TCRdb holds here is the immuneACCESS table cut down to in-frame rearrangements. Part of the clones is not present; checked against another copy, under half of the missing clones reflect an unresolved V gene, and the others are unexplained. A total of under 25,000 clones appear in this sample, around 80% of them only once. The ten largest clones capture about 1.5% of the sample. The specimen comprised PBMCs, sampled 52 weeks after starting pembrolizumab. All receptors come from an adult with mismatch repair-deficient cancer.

This CDR3 is CASSLLDTGELFF. The CDR3 nucleotides read TGTGCCAGCAGCCTACTAGACACCGGGGAGCTGTTTTTT. The chain has TRBV7-3 and TRBJ2-2; D may be TRBD2 (5 bases). With 5 bases removed from V and 3 bases from J, the gap between germline ends came to 7 bases. The CDR3 contains 13 residues. The germline CDR1 and CDR2 sequences are SGHTA and FQGTGA.

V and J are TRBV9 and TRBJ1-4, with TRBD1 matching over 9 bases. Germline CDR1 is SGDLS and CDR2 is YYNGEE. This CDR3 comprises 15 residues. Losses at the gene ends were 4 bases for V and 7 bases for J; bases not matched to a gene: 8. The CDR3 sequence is CASSTTGGEGEKLFF. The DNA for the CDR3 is TGTGCCAGCAGCACCACAGGGGGCGAGGGTGAAAAACTGTTTTTT.

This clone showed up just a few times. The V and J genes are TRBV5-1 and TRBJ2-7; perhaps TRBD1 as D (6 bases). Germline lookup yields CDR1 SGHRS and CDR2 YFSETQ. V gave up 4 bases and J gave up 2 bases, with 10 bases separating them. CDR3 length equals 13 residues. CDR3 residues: CASSLKGAYEQYF. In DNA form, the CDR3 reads TGCGCCAGCAGCCTAAAGGGGGCCTACGAGCAGTACTTC.

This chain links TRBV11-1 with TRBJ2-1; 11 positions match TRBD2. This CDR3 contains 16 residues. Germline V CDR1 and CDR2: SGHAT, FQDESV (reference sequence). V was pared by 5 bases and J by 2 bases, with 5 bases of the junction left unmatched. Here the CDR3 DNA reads TGTGCCAGCAGCCCCGGGACTAGCGGAACCTACAATGAGCAGTTCTTC. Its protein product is CASSPGTSGTYNEQFF.

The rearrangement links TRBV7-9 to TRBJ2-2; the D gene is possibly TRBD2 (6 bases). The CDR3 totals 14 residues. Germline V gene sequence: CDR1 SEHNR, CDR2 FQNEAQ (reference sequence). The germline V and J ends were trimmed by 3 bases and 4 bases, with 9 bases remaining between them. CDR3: CASSLEGATGELFF. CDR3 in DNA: TGTGCCAGCAGCTTGGAGGGAGCCACCGGGGAGCTGTTTTTT.

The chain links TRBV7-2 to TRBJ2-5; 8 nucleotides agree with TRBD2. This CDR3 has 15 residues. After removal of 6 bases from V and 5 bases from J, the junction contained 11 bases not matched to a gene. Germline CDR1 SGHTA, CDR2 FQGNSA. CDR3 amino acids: CASRSSGMGRETQYF. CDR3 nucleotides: TGTGCCAGCAGAAGTAGCGGGATGGGTCGTGAGACCCAGTACTTC.

The DNA for the CDR3 is TGTGCCAGCAGCTTAGGCAGGGGGACATTCAATGGCTACACCTTC. Protein: CASSLGRGTFNGYTF. The chain recombines TRBV7-2 with TRBJ1-2; 7 nucleotides line up with TRBD1. Germline V gives CDR1 SGHTA, CDR2 FQGNSA. The CDR3 runs 15 residues. Trimming removed 1 base from V and 6 bases from J; junction bases left unmatched: 8.

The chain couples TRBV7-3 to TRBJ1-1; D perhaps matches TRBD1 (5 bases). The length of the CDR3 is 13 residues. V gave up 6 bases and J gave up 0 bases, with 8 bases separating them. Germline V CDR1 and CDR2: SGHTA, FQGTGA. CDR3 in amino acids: CASSRGMNTEAFF. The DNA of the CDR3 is TGTGCCAGCAGTAGGGGCATGAACACTGAAGCTTTCTTT.

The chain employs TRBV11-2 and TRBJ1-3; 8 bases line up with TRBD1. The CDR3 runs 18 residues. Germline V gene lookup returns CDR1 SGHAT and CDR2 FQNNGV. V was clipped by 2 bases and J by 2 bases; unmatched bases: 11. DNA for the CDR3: TGTGCCAGCAGCTTACCCGTCACAGGGGGTGATCCTGGAAACACCATATATTTT. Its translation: CASSLPVTGGDPGNTIYF.

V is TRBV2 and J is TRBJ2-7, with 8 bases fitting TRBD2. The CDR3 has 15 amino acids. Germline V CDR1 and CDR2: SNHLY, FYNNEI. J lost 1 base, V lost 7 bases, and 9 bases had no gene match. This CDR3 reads CASIEVVAGSYEQYF. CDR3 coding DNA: TGTGCCAGCATCGAGGTGGTAGCGGGATCCTACGAGCAGTACTTC.

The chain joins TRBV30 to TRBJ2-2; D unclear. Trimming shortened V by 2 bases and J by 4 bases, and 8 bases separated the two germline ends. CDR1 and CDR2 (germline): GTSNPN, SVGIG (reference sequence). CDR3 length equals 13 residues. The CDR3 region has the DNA TGTGCCTGGAGTCGACTTACCACCGGGGAGCTGTTTTTT. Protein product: CAWSRLTTGELFF.

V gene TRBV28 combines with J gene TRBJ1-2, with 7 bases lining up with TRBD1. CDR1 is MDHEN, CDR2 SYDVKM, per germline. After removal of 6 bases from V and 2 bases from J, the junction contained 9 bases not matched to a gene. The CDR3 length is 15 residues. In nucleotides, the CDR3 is TGTGCCAGCAGGTCAACAGGGGCCGGGAACTATGGCTACACCTTC. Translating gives CASRSTGAGNYGYTF.

The CDR3 is CASSQGGTRSSYEQYF. In DNA form, the CDR3 reads TGTGCCAGCAGTCAAGGAGGGACTAGAAGCTCCTACGAGCAGTACTTC. The chain links TRBV6-1 to TRBJ2-5; 8 nucleotides line up with TRBD2. The DNA matches TRBJ2-7 better at its end, which makes the J call doubtful. From germline, CDR1 is MNHNS and CDR2 SASEGT. This CDR3 comprises 16 residues.

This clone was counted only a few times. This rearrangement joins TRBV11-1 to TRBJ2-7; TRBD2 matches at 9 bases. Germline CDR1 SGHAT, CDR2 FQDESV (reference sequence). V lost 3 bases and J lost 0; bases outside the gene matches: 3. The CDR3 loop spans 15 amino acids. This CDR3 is CASSLTSGSSYEQYF. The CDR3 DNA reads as TGTGCCAGCAGCTTGACTAGCGGAAGCTCCTACGAGCAGTACTTC. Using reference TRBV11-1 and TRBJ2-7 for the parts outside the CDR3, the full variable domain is EAEVAQSPRYKITEKSQAVAFWCDPISGHATLYWYRQILGQGPELLVQFQDESVVDDSQLPKDRFSAERLKGVDSTLKIQPAELGDSAMYLCASSLTSGSSYEQYFGPGTRLTVT.

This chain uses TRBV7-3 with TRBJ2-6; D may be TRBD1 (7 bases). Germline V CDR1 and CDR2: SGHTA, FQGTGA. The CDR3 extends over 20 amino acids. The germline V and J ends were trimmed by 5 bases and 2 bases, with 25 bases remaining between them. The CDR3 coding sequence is TGTGCCAGCAGCCCCCACCCGCCGGGCAGGGGGGTGGCTGGGGCCAACGTCCTGACTTTC. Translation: CASSPHPPGRGVAGANVLTF.

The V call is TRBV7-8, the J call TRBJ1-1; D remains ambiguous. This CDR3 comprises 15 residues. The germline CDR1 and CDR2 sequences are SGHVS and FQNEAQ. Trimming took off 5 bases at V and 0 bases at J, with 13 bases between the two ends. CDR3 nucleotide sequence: TGTGCCAGCAGCCTCAGTCGACTGGTGAACACTGAAGCTTTCTTT. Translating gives CASSLSRLVNTEAFF.

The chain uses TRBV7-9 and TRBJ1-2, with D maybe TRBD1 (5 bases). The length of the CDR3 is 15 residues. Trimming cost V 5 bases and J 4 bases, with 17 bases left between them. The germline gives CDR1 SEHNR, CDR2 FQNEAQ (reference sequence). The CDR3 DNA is TGTGCCAGCAGCCCTGGGGGGGGAAAGAGCTATGGCTACACCTTC. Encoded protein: CASSPGGGKSYGYTF.

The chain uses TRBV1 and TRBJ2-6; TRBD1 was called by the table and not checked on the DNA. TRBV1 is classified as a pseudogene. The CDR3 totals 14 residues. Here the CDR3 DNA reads TGCACCAGCAGATCACAAAGTCGGGCCAACGTCCTGACTTTC. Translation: CTSRSQSRANVLTF.

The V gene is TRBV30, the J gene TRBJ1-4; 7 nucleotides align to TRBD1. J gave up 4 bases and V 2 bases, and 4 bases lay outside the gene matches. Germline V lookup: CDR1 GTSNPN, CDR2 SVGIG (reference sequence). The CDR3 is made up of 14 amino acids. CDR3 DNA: TGTGCCTGGAGTAGGGGACAGTTTAATGAAAAACTGTTTTTT. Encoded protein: CAWSRGQFNEKLFF.

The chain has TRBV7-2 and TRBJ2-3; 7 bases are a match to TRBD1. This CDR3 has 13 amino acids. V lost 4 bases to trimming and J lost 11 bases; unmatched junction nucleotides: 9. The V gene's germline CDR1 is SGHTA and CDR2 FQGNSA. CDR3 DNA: TGTGCCAGCAGCTCTCGACAGGGTATGGGGCAGTATTTT. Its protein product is CASSSRQGMGQYF.

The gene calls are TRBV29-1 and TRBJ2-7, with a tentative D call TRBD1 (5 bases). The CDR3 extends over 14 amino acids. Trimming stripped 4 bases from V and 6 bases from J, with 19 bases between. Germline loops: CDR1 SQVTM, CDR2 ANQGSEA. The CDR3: CSVGRGAWSGEQYF. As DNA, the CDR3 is TGCAGCGTTGGACGTGGGGCTTGGTCTGGCGAGCAGTACTTC.

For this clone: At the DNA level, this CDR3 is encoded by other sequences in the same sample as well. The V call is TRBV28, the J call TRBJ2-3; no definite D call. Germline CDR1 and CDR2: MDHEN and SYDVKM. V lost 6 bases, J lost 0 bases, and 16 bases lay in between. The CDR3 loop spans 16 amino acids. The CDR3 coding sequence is TGTGCCAGCAGCATCGGTCTACGAATTAGCACAGATACGCAGTATTTT. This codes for CASSIGLRISTDTQYF.

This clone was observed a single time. The CDR3 protein is CASSEFGGGAYEQYF. In nucleotides, the CDR3 is TGTGCCAGCAGTGAATTTGGCGGGGGAGCCTACGAGCAGTACTTC. The chain uses TRBV2 and TRBJ2-7; 7 positions agree with TRBD2. The germline CDR1 and CDR2 sequences are SNHLY and FYNNEI. The V and J ends lost 2 bases and 2 bases, in that order; junction bases with no gene match: 6. CDR3 length equals 15 residues.